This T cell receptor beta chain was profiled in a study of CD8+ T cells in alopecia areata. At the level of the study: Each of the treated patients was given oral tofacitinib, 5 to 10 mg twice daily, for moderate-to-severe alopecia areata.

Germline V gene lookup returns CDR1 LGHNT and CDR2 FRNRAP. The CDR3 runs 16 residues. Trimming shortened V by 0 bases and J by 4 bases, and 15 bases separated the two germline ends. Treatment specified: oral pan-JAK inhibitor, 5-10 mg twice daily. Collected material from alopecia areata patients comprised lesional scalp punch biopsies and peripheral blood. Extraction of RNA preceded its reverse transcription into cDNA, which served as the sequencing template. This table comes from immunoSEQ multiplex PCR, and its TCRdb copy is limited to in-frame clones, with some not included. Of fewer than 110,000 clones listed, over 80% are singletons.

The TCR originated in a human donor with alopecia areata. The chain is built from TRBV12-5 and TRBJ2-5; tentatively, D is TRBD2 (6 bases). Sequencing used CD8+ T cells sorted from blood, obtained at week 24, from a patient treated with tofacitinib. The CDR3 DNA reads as TGTGCTAGTGGTTTGGTAATTGAACGGGGGAGAGAGACCCAGTACTTC. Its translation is CASGLVIERGRETQYF.